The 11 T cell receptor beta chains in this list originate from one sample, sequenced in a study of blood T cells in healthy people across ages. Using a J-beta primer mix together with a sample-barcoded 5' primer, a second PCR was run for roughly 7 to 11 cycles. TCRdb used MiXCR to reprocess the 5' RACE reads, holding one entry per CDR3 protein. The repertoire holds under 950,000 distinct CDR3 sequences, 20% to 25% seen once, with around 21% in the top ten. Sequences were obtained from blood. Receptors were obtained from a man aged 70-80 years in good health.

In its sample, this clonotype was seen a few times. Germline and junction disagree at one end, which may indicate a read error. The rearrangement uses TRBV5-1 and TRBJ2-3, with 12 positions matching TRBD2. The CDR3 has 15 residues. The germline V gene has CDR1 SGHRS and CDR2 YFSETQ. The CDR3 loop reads CTSSDTSGGTDTQYF. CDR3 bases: TGCACCAGCAGCGACACTAGCGGGGGGACAGATACGCAGTATTTT.

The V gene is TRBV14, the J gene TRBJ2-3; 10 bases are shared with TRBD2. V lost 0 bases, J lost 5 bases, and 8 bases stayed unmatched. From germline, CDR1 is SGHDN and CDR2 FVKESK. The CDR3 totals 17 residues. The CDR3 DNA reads TGTGCCAGCAGCCAAGATCGAGCGGGGGGGCCCCGAGATACGCAGTATTTT. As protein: CASSQDRAGGPRDTQYF.

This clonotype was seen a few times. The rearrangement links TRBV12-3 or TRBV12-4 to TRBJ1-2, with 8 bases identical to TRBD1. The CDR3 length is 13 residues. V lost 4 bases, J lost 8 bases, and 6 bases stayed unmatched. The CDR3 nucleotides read TGTGCCAGCAGTTACCTACAGGGGGAGGGCTACACCTTC. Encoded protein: CASSYLQGEGYTF.

The CDR3 reads CASTKAETQYF. For the CDR3, the DNA is TGTGCCAGCACCAAAGCGGAGACCCAGTACTTC. The chain recombines TRBV12-3 or TRBV12-4 with TRBJ2-5; D remains unclear. The V end was cut by 7 bases, the J end by 5 bases, with 8 bases between. The CDR3 runs 11 residues.

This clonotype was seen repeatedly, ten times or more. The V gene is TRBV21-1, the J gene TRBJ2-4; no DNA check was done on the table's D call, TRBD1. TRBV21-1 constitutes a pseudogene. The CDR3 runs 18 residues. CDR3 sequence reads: CASSKSTKGDTGKNIQYF. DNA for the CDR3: TGTGCCAGCAGCAAATCAACAAAGGGGGATACAGGCAAAAACATTCAGTACTTC.

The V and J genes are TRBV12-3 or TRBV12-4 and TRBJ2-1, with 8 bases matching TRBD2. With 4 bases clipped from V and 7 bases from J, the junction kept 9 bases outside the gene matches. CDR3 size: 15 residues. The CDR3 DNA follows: TGTGCCAGCAGTTCCAGCGGGGGCCTTTCTAATGAGCAGTTCTTC. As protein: CASSSSGGLSNEQFF.

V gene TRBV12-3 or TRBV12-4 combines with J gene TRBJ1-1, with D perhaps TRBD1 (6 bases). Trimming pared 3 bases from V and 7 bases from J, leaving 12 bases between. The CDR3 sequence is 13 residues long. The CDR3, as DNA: TGTGCCAGCAGTTTTCAGGGGCGGAATGAAGCTTTCTTT. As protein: CASSFQGRNEAFF.

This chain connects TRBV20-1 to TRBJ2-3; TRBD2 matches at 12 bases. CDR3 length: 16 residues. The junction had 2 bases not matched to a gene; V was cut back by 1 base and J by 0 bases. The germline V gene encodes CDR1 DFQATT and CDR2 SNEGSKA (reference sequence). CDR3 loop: CSARAGLAGSTDTQYF. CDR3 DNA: TGCAGTGCTAGAGCGGGACTAGCGGGCAGCACAGATACGCAGTATTTT.

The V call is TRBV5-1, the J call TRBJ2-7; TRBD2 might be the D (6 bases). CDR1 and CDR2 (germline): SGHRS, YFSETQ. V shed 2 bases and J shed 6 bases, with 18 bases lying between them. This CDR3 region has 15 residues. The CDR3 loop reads CASSFGGSPVGEQYF. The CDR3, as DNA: TGCGCCAGCAGCTTCGGAGGGTCCCCGGTAGGCGAGCAGTACTTC.

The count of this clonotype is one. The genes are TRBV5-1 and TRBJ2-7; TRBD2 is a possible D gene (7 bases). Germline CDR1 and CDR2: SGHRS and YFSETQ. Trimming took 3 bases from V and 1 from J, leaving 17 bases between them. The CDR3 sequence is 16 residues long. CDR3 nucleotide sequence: TGCGCCAGCAGCTGGACCCAACAGGGAGGGTCCTACGAGCAGTACTTC. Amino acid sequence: CASSWTQQGGSYEQYF.

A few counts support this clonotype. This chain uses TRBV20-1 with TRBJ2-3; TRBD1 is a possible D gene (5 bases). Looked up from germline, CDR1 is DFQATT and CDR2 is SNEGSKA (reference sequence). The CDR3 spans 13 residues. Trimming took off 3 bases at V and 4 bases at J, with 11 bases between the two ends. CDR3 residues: CSARTATPDTQYF. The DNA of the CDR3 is TGCAGTGCTAGGACAGCTACCCCAGATACGCAGTATTTT.